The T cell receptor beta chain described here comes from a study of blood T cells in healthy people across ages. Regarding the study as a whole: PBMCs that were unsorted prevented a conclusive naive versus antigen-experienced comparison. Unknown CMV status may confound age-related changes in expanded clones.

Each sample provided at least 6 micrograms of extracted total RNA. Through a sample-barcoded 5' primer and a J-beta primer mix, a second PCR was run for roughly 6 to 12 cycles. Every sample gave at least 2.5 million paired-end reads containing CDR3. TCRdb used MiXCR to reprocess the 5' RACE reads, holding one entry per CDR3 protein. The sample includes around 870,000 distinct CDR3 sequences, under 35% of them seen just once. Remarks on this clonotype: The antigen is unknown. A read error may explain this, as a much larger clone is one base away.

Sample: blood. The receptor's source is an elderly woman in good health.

The CDR3 spells CASGSTGERFF. The CDR3 region has the DNA TGTGCCAGCGGTAGCACCGGGGAGCGGTTTTTT. This sequence joins TRBV7-2 and TRBJ2-2; maybe TRBD2 (5 bases). Looked up from germline, CDR1 is SGHTA and CDR2 is FQGNSA. The CDR3 is 11 amino acids. The variable domain in full, completed from reference TRBV7-2 and TRBJ2-2, reads GAGVSQSPSNKVTEKGKDVELRCDPISGHTALYWYRQSLGQGLEFLIYFQGNSAPDKSGLPSDRFSAERTGGSVSTLTIQRTQQEDSAVYLCASGSTGERFFGEGSRLTVL.